Given below is one TCR beta chain in context. Its target is unknown. This sample was taken from a study of cytomegalovirus exposure and HLA in healthy donors. General study results and limits: The investigators catalogued 150 to 200 TCR beta chains as cytomegalovirus-associated. Specificity for CMV antigens was confirmed in vitro for three of the CMV-associated chains.

The V and J ends lost 5 bases and 8 bases, in that order; junction bases with no gene match: 10. The CDR3 covers 15 residues. Germline CDR1 MDHEN, CDR2 SYDVKM. Sequencing was performed with immunoSEQ multiplex PCR; in TCRdb, only in-frame clones are kept and a portion is missing. The profile shows 100,000 to 150,000 clones, approximately 94% of them singletons. The donors were in the roughly 110-subject validation cohort; that cohort was separate from the roughly 700-subject first cohort. The source material was PBMCs. The chain carries TRBV28 and TRBJ2-1; 9 bases map to TRBD2. This TCR came from a woman aged 18 to 35 in good health and CMV-seronegative. The DNA of the CDR3 is TGTGCCAGCAGTGACCCAAGCGGGAGGTATGATGAGCAGTTCTTC. Its protein product is CASSDPSGRYDEQFF.